Below, 8 T cell receptor beta chains from the same sample are listed, as sequenced in a study of blood T cell repertoires in COVID-19. Profiled with immunoSEQ multiplex PCR; TCRdb holds only in-frame clones, not every one. This table holds over 300,000 clones, roughly 90% found once. The sequenced sample consisted of peripheral blood. The receptors derive from a middle-aged man with acute or convalescent COVID-19.

The gene calls are TRBV5-1 and TRBJ1-2, with D perhaps matching TRBD1 (6 bases). From germline, CDR1 is SGHRS and CDR2 YFSETQ. The CDR3 runs 17 residues. V was pared by 4 bases and J by 6 bases, with 25 bases between. This CDR3 is CASSPTTRTVRVDGYTF. The CDR3 DNA reads TGCGCCAGCAGCCCCACGACTCGGACAGTTCGGGTTGATGGCTACACCTTC. The full variable domain, rest sourced from reference TRBV5-1 and TRBJ1-2, is KAGVTQTPRYLIKTRGQQVTLSCSPISGHRSVSWYQQTPGQGLQFLFEYFSETQRNKGNFPGRFSGRQFSNSRSEMNVSTLELGDSALYLCASSPTTRTVRVDGYTFGSGTRLTVV.

This clone was found once. The rearrangement links TRBV28 to TRBJ1-5; 7 bases fit TRBD1. Germline assignment: CDR1 MDHEN and CDR2 SYDVKM. The CDR3 loop spans 15 amino acids. The trim removed 8 bases at V and 0 bases at J, leaving 7 bases unmatched. CDR3 in DNA: TGTGCCAGCCGAGGACAGGTGACTAGCAATCAGCCCCAGCATTTT. Its protein product is CASRGQVTSNQPQHF. The full variable domain, completed using reference TRBV28 and TRBJ1-5, is DVKVTQSSRYLVKRTGEKVFLECVQDMDHENMFWYRQDPGLGLRLIYFSYDVKMKEKGDIPEGYSVSREKKERFSLILESASTNQTSMYLCASRGQVTSNQPQHFGDGTRLSIL.

The chain combines TRBV5-6 with TRBJ2-5, with a tentative D call TRBD1 (5 bases). The CDR3 sequence is 12 residues long. The germline V gene encodes CDR1 SGHDT and CDR2 YYEEEE. V lost 5 bases, J lost 3 bases, and 8 bases lay in between. CDR3 loop: CASRGHEETQYF. CDR3 coding DNA: TGTGCCAGCAGAGGACACGAAGAGACCCAGTACTTC.

This chain uses TRBV5-1 with TRBJ2-3; maybe TRBD2 (7 bases). The germline V and J ends were trimmed by 6 bases and 6 bases, with 8 bases remaining between them. The CDR3 runs to 11 residues. Germline V lookup: CDR1 SGHRS, CDR2 YFSETQ. CDR3 residues: CASTGGDTQYF. CDR3 coding DNA: TGCGCCAGCACGGGGGGCGATACGCAGTATTTT.

This clone was seen just once. The V call is TRBV7-9, the J call TRBJ2-4; the D gene is possibly TRBD1 (5 bases). The CDR3 loop spans 14 amino acids. The germline V gene encodes CDR1 SEHNR and CDR2 FQNEAQ (reference sequence). Trimming cost V 4 bases and J 6 bases, with 13 bases left between them. The CDR3 sequence: CASSYGQTGNIQYF. The CDR3 DNA reads TGTGCCAGCAGCTATGGACAAACTGGAAACATTCAGTACTTC.

V usage is TRBV24-1 and J usage is TRBJ2-5, with 7 bases matching TRBD1. Losses at the gene ends were 4 bases for V and 2 bases for J; bases not matched to a gene: 12. Per the germline V gene, CDR1 is KGHDR and CDR2 is SFDVKD. The CDR3 spans 17 residues. CDR3 residues: CATSDRRPGQLQETQYF. The CDR3 DNA reads TGTGCCACCAGTGACCGAAGACCGGGACAGCTGCAAGAGACCCAGTACTTC.

This rearrangement joins TRBV18 to TRBJ1-1; perhaps TRBD1 as D (6 bases). There are 17 residues in the CDR3. CDR1 is KGHSH, CDR2 LQKENI, per germline. V was shortened by 0 bases and J by 1 base, with 15 bases between the two germline ends. The CDR3: CASSPPAWAGANTEAFF. In DNA, the CDR3 is TGTGCCAGCTCACCACCCGCTTGGGCAGGGGCGAACACTGAAGCTTTCTTT.

The CDR3 loop is CASSEYVGGPDTQYF. The CDR3 DNA reads TGTGCCAGCAGTGAATATGTAGGAGGGCCAGATACGCAGTATTTT. V is TRBV25-1 and J is TRBJ2-3, with D possibly TRBD2 on 6 matching bases. In germline, CDR1 is MGHDK, CDR2 SYGVNS. The CDR3 has 15 residues. Trimming cost V 0 bases and J 4 bases, with 11 bases left between them. Looking up the rest from reference TRBV25-1 and TRBJ2-3 gives the full variable domain: EADIYQTPRYLVIGTGKKITLECSQTMGHDKMYWYQQDPGMELHLIHYSYGVNSTEKGDLSSESTVSRIRTEHFPLTLESARPSHTSQYLCASSEYVGGPDTQYFGPGTRLTVL.